These 11 T cell receptor beta chains were all obtained from the same sample, sequenced in a study of blood T cell repertoires in COVID-19. Method: immunoSEQ multiplex PCR; TCRdb's copy keeps in-frame clones and lacks some. The table has about 240,000 clones, 75% to 85% seen once. Material: peripheral blood. These receptors came from a woman aged 55-70 years with active or convalescent COVID-19.

CDR3 DNA: TGCGCCAGCAGCTTGGCCGGGGGGATGAACACTGAAGCTTTCTTT. Translated, it gives CASSLAGGMNTEAFF. The V gene is TRBV5-1, the J gene TRBJ1-1, with a weak D call TRBD1 (5 bases). With 0 bases removed from V and 0 bases from J, the gap between germline ends came to 9 bases. CDR1 and CDR2 (germline): SGHRS, YFSETQ. This CDR3 spans 15 amino acids.

The genes are TRBV18 and TRBJ2-5; 7 bases are a match to TRBD1. Per germline, CDR1 KGHSH and CDR2 LQKENI. With 2 bases clipped from V and 5 bases from J, the junction kept 5 bases outside the gene matches. This CDR3 comprises 14 residues. CDR3 sequence (DNA): TGTGCCAGCTCACCAGAAGGGGGCTGGGAGACCCAGTACTTC. It specifies CASSPEGGWETQYF.

This clone occurred a few times. V usage is TRBV9 and J usage is TRBJ1-1; 7 bases are shared with TRBD1. Germline assignment: CDR1 SGDLS and CDR2 YYNGEE. The CDR3 length is 15 residues. V was clipped by 4 bases and J by 0 bases; unmatched bases: 6. The DNA of the CDR3 is TGTGCCAGCAGCTCAGGGGGGACAGTGAACACTGAAGCTTTCTTT. Translation: CASSSGGTVNTEAFF.

The chain links TRBV11-3 to TRBJ2-7; the match to TRBD1 covers 10 bases. The CDR3 has 14 amino acids. J gave up 4 bases and V 7 bases, and 7 bases lay outside the gene matches. Germline CDR1 is SGHNT and CDR2 is YENEEA. The CDR3 region is CASNPTGGWYEQYF. In DNA form, the CDR3 reads TGTGCCAGCAACCCGACAGGGGGCTGGTACGAGCAGTACTTC. The complete variable domain, with remaining parts taken from reference TRBV11-3 and TRBJ2-7, reads EAGVVQSPRYKIIEKKQPVAFWCNPISGHNTLYWYLQNLGQGPELLIRYENEEAVDDSQLPKDRFSAERLKGVDSTLKIQPAELGDSAVYLCASNPTGGWYEQYFGPGTRLTVT.

This chain connects TRBV7-2 to TRBJ1-1, with 7 bases aligning to TRBD1. This CDR3 is built from 13 residues. With V trimmed by 2 bases and J by 3 bases, 0 bases remained unmatched. Germline CDR1 is SGHTA and CDR2 is FQGNSA. CDR3 sequence (DNA): TGTGCCAGCAGCTTAAGGGGGCACACTGAAGCTTTCTTT. This encodes CASSLRGHTEAFF.

This clone was seen only once. This rearrangement joins TRBV2 to TRBJ2-5; tentative D call: TRBD2 (6 bases). Trimming took off 8 bases at V and 2 bases at J, with 12 bases between the two ends. This CDR3 is built from 13 residues. The germline gives CDR1 SNHLY, CDR2 FYNNEI. CDR3 sequence (DNA): TGTGCCAGCGGACGGGACTTACAAGAGACCCAGTACTTC. It yields the protein CASGRDLQETQYF.

This clone occurred many times. The chain employs TRBV15 and TRBJ1-6, with D unresolved. Germline V CDR1 and CDR2: LNHNV, YYDKDF (reference sequence). With 0 bases removed from V and 10 bases from J, the gap between germline ends came to 7 bases. This CDR3 spans 13 amino acids. The CDR3 protein is CATSRDQVSPLHF. Here the CDR3 DNA reads TGTGCCACCAGCAGAGATCAGGTATCACCCCTCCACTTT.

V is TRBV15 and J is TRBJ1-6, with no clear D. Trimming stripped 3 bases from V and 12 bases from J, with 9 bases between. Germline assignment: CDR1 LNHNV and CDR2 YYDKDF (reference sequence). This CDR3 has 12 amino acids. Written as DNA, the CDR3 is TGTGCCACCAGCAGCATAGGGAGACCCCTCCACTTT. It specifies CATSSIGRPLHF.

The gene calls are TRBV20-1 and TRBJ2-3, with D hard to call. Germline assignment: CDR1 DFQATT and CDR2 SNEGSKA (reference sequence). V was trimmed by 7 bases and J by 5 bases, leaving 7 bases between them. CDR3 length: 10 residues. Here the CDR3 reads CSVLEDTQYF. The CDR3 nucleotides read TGCAGTGTTTTAGAAGATACGCAGTATTTT.

The chain combines TRBV28 with TRBJ1-5, with a possible D match to TRBD1 (5 bases). Looked up from germline, CDR1 is MDHEN and CDR2 is SYDVKM. The CDR3 contains 14 residues. With 3 bases removed from V and 7 bases from J, the gap between germline ends came to 13 bases. CDR3 sequence: CASSLGGVGQPQHF. DNA of the CDR3: TGTGCCAGCAGTTTGGGGGGGGTAGGGCAGCCCCAGCATTTT.

This clone has a handful of counts. The J gene is TRBJ1-2, the V gene TRBV5-4, with 7 nucleotides matching TRBD1. Germline V gives CDR1 SGHNT, CDR2 YYREEE (reference sequence). J was trimmed by 8 bases and V by 2 bases; bases with no gene match: 6. CDR3 length equals 13 residues. CDR3 region: CASSFLEGAGYTF. As DNA, the CDR3 is TGTGCCAGCAGCTTCCTCGAGGGGGCGGGCTACACCTTC.